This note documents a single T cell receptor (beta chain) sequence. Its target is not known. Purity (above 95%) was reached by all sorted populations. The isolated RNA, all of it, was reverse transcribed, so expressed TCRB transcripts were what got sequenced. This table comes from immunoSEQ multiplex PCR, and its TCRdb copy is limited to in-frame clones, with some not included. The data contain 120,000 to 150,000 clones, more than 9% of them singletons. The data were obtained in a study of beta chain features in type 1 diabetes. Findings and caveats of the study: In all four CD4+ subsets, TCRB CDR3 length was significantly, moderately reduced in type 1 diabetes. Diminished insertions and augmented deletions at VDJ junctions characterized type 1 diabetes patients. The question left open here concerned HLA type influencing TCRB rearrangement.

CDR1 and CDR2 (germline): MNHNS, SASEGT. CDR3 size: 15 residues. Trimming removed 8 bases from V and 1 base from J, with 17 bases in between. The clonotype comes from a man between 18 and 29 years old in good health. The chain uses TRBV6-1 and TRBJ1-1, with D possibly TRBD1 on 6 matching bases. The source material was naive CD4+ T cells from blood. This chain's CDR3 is CASVRGAPGNTEAFF. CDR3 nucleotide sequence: TGTGCCAGCGTCAGGGGAGCCCCGGGGAACACTGAAGCTTTCTTT.